The entry below describes one T cell receptor (beta chain). In the same sample, other DNA sequences code for this CDR3. The germline V gene has CDR1 SNHLY and CDR2 FYNNEI. V was pared by 0 bases and J by 8 bases, with 16 bases between. The CDR3 spans 15 residues. This record belongs to a study of cytomegalovirus exposure and HLA in healthy donors. PCR employed 60 Vbeta and 13 Jbeta primers. Clones were read by immunoSEQ multiplex PCR, and TCRdb kept only the in-frame ones, dropping some. The table has around 200,000 clones, about two thirds seen once; the top ten hold about 3%. This TCR was recovered from a man aged 40-49 years in good health and CMV-seropositive. This chain uses TRBV2 with TRBJ1-2; the D gene is possibly TRBD1 (6 bases). Sequencing was done on a sample of PBMCs. CDR3 region: CASSEAIWGGSGYTF. The CDR3 nucleotides read TGTGCCAGCAGTGAAGCCATTTGGGGGGGCTCCGGCTACACCTTC.